Listed here are 24 T cell receptor beta chains from one sample, sequenced in a study of blood T cell repertoires in COVID-19. Data came from immunoSEQ multiplex PCR; TCRdb stores just in-frame clones and leaves some out. The table includes some 170,000 clones, around 90% detected once. Sequenced: peripheral blood. These TCRs come from a woman aged 45-60 years with acute or convalescent COVID-19.

The V and J genes are TRBV20-1 and TRBJ1-2; tentatively, D is TRBD1 (6 bases). This CDR3 has 11 amino acids. Germline CDR1 and CDR2: DFQATT and SNEGSKA (reference sequence). Trimming removed 8 bases at V and 2 bases at J, with 9 bases between. The CDR3 nucleotides read TGCAGTCTGGACAGAAACTATGGCTACACCTTC. Translation gives CSLDRNYGYTF.

V usage is TRBV13 and J usage is TRBJ1-3; D is unresolved. This CDR3 spans 16 amino acids. The V gene's germline CDR1 is PRHDT and CDR2 FYEKMQ (reference sequence). With 5 bases removed from V and 2 bases from J, the gap between germline ends came to 16 bases. CDR3 protein: CASSKGPGFTGNTIYF. DNA for the CDR3: TGTGCCAGCAGCAAAGGGCCGGGGTTTACTGGAAACACCATATATTTT.

CDR3 in DNA: TGCAGCGTCGGACAGTTGCGCGGAAAACTGTTTTTT. Amino acids: CSVGQLRGKLFF. V is TRBV29-1 and J is TRBJ1-4, with D tentatively TRBD1 (6 bases). Trimming shortened V by 6 bases and J by 10 bases, and 15 bases separated the two germline ends. CDR1 and CDR2 (germline): SQVTM, ANQGSEA. This CDR3 is built from 12 residues.

The V gene is TRBV7-6, the J gene TRBJ2-3; 9 bases are shared with TRBD2. The CDR3 length is 19 residues. The junction had 13 bases not matched to a gene; V was cut back by 3 bases and J by 0 bases. The V gene's germline CDR1 is SGHVS and CDR2 FNYEAQ. CDR3 amino acids: CASSLGTPGTSRSTDTQYF. CDR3 nucleotide sequence: TGTGCCAGCAGCTTGGGAACTCCGGGGACTAGCAGAAGCACAGATACGCAGTATTTT.

The gene calls are TRBV7-2 and TRBJ1-1; D remains ambiguous. CDR1 is SGHTA and CDR2 is FQGNSA in the germline V gene. Trimming took off 4 bases at V and 4 bases at J, with 13 bases between the two ends. This CDR3 is built from 14 residues. As DNA, the CDR3 is TGTGCCAGCAGCTCCGGAGGATGGGTCACTGAAGCTTTCTTT. Its translation is CASSSGGWVTEAFF.

This rearrangement joins TRBV7-2 to TRBJ2-3; perhaps TRBD1 as D (5 bases). V gave up 2 bases and J gave up 2 bases, with 8 bases separating them. Per the germline V gene, CDR1 is SGHTA and CDR2 is FQGNSA. The length of the CDR3 is 14 residues. This CDR3 reads CASSLQGPTDTQYF. The CDR3 DNA reads TGTGCCAGCAGCTTACAGGGCCCCACAGATACGCAGTATTTT.

This clone was seen once. The CDR3 loop reads CASSLRLVFSYEQYF. The DNA for the CDR3 is TGTGCCAGCAGTTTGCGACTAGTCTTTTCCTACGAGCAGTACTTC. The chain uses TRBV6-2 or TRBV6-3 and TRBJ2-7; a possible D gene is TRBD2 (6 bases). The CDR3 is made up of 15 amino acids. Germline values: CDR1 MNHEY, CDR2 SVGEGT. Trimming shortened V by 4 bases and J by 1 base, and 14 bases separated the two germline ends.

The table lists this clone with a count of one. The rearrangement joins TRBV18 to TRBJ2-7, with D perhaps TRBD1 (5 bases). There are 14 residues in the CDR3. From germline, CDR1 is KGHSH and CDR2 LQKENI. V lost 3 bases and J lost 4, with 13 bases in between. This CDR3 reads CASSPTAGPYEQYF. CDR3 nucleotide sequence: TGTGCCAGCTCACCGACGGCAGGGCCGTACGAGCAGTACTTC.

The chain employs TRBV29-1 and TRBJ2-7, with 12 bases identical to TRBD1. The CDR3 spans 14 residues. Germline V gene lookup returns CDR1 SQVTM and CDR2 ANQGSEA. V dropped 3 bases and J dropped 6; count of bases not matched to a gene: 6. The CDR3 here is CSVDPGTGGGEQYF. In DNA, the CDR3 is TGCAGCGTTGACCCGGGGACAGGGGGCGGCGAGCAGTACTTC.

The chain joins TRBV3-1 (or the pseudogene TRBV3-2) to TRBJ2-5; TRBD1 agrees at 9 bases. Germline trimming cut 5 bases from V and 5 bases from J; bases unmatched to any gene: 6. Germline V gene sequence: CDR1 LGHDT, CDR2 YNNKEL (reference sequence). The length of the CDR3 is 14 residues. The CDR3 bases are TGTGCCAGCAGCTCCGGGACAGGGTTTGAGACCCAGTACTTC. Translated, it gives CASSSGTGFETQYF.

This chain links TRBV18 with TRBJ1-4; D unresolved. The V gene's germline CDR1 is KGHSH and CDR2 LQKENI. V was clipped by 2 bases and J by 0 bases, with 10 bases between them. The CDR3 loop spans 16 amino acids. CDR3 nucleotide sequence: TGTGCCAGCTCACCAATATCGGTCGCAACTAATGAAAAACTGTTTTTT. Amino acids: CASSPISVATNEKLFF.

This sequence joins TRBV29-1 and TRBJ1-4; D is undetermined. Germline V lookup: CDR1 SQVTM, CDR2 ANQGSEA. V was clipped by 2 bases and J by 7 bases, with 11 bases between them. This CDR3 has 13 residues. This CDR3 reads CSVETARGEKLFF. In nucleotides, the CDR3 is TGCAGCGTTGAAACAGCTCGGGGTGAAAAACTGTTTTTT.

The chain has TRBV6-2 or TRBV6-3 and TRBJ1-6, with a possible D match to TRBD1 (5 bases). CDR3 length: 15 residues. V dropped 2 bases and J dropped 7 bases, with 12 bases sitting between them. Germline V gene data show CDR1 as MNHEY and CDR2 as SVGEGT. For the CDR3, the DNA is TGTGCCAGCAGTTACGGGGCAACAGTGAATTCACCCCTCCACTTT. Its translation: CASSYGATVNSPLHF.

With regard to this clone: An end of the junction differs from the germline gene, which may be a read error. The chain is built from TRBV7-9 and TRBJ2-1; 8 bases agree with TRBD2. The V gene's germline CDR1 is SEHNR and CDR2 FQNEAQ (reference sequence). The CDR3 covers 15 residues. The CDR3 reads CASRFSSGLHNEQFF. CDR3 DNA sequence: TGTGCCAGCCGCTTCTCTAGCGGGCTGCACAATGAGCAGTTCTTC.

V and J are TRBV27 and TRBJ2-7; 10 bases line up with TRBD2. Germline trimming cut 6 bases from V and 2 bases from J; bases unmatched to any gene: 4. The CDR3 is 14 residues long. Germline CDR1 MNHEY, CDR2 SMNVEV (reference sequence). In DNA form, the CDR3 reads TGTGCCAGCAGGTTAGCGGGAGGAGCCTACGAGCAGTACTTC. Its translation is CASRLAGGAYEQYF.

J is TRBJ1-5 and V is TRBV30; D gene unclear. Germline V gene sequence: CDR1 GTSNPN, CDR2 SVGIG (reference sequence). The V and J ends lost 2 bases and 4 bases respectively, with 6 bases between them. This CDR3 contains 12 residues. CDR3 sequence: CAWSSGNQPQHF. DNA of the CDR3: TGTGCCTGGAGTAGCGGGAATCAGCCCCAGCATTTT. The full variable domain, with the rest looked up from reference TRBV30 and TRBJ1-5, is SQTIHQWPATLVQPVGSPLSLECTVEGTSNPNLYWYRQAAGRGLQLLFYSVGIGQISSEVPQNLSASRPQDRQFILSSKKLLLSDSGFYLCAWSSGNQPQHFGDGTRLSIL.

This rearrangement joins TRBV5-1 to TRBJ1-1; no clear D. Germline CDR1 reads SGHRS; CDR2 reads YFSETQ. V shed 2 bases and J shed 8 bases, with 13 bases lying between them. This CDR3 region has 13 residues. The CDR3 DNA is TGCGCCAGCAGCTTACGGACGGGAAGCGAAGCTTTCTTT. This codes for CASSLRTGSEAFF.

The J gene is TRBJ2-5, the V gene TRBV14; 9 bases fit TRBD1. The CDR3 covers 15 residues. From germline, CDR1 is SGHDN and CDR2 FVKESK. Unmatched junction bases numbered 7, after V lost 3 bases and J lost 5 bases. The CDR3 protein is CASSQIDRGRETQYF. CDR3 nucleotides: TGTGCCAGCAGCCAGATCGACAGGGGGAGGGAGACCCAGTACTTC. The complete variable domain, with remaining parts taken from reference TRBV14 and TRBJ2-5, reads EAGVTQFPSHSVIEKGQTVTLRCDPISGHDNLYWYRRVMGKEIKFLLHFVKESKQDESGMPNNRFLAERTGGTYSTLKVQPAELEDSGVYFCASSQIDRGRETQYFGPGTRLLVL.

This clone has just one count. CDR3 bases: TGTGCCACCAGTGATGGGAGGGAGAGCACAGATACGCAGTATTTT. Its protein product is CATSDGRESTDTQYF. The gene calls are TRBV24-1 and TRBJ2-3, with 7 bases lining up with TRBD2. Germline V gives CDR1 KGHDR, CDR2 SFDVKD. J gave up 0 bases and V 3 bases, and 2 bases lay outside the gene matches. This CDR3 comprises 15 residues.

The chain employs TRBV12-3 or TRBV12-4 and TRBJ1-1; D is unclear. V lost 11 bases and J 1 base, leaving 8 bases between the germline ends. CDR3 length: 11 amino acids. The CDR3 nucleotides read TGTGCCTCCCGGGGGAACACTGAAGCTTTCTTT. It specifies CASRGNTEAFF.

This clone was detected only a few times. The rearrangement uses TRBV25-1 and TRBJ1-5; D may be TRBD1 (6 bases). Deletions cut 5 bases from V and 2 bases from J, with 13 bases between. The germline gives CDR1 MGHDK, CDR2 SYGVNS. CDR3 size: 15 residues. Written as DNA, the CDR3 is TGTGCCAGCAGTCCTCCGGGGGGCGGCAATCAGCCCCAGCATTTT. It yields the protein CASSPPGGGNQPQHF.

J is TRBJ1-1 and V is TRBV18; 11 bases are shared with TRBD1. The CDR3 has 16 amino acids. CDR1 KGHSH and CDR2 LQKENI come from the germline V gene. After removal of 3 bases from V and 0 bases from J, the junction contained 3 bases not matched to a gene. The DNA of the CDR3 is TGTGCCAGCTCACCTTGGGACAGGGGGGTGAACACTGAAGCTTTCTTT. This codes for CASSPWDRGVNTEAFF.

The V call is TRBV10-3, the J call TRBJ2-3, with D perhaps TRBD2 (5 bases). V was shortened by 8 bases and J by 2 bases, with 17 bases between the two germline ends. CDR1 ENHRY and CDR2 SYGVKD come from the germline V gene. The CDR3 runs to 15 residues. CDR3 in DNA: TGTGCCATCGGAACCTCGGGGTCGATCACAGATACGCAGTATTTT. Translated: CAIGTSGSITDTQYF.

The rearrangement uses TRBV7-2 and TRBJ1-5, with 7 nucleotides matching TRBD1. This CDR3 region has 16 residues. The germline V gene has CDR1 SGHTA and CDR2 FQGNSA. The junction had 18 bases not matched to a gene; V was cut back by 4 bases and J by 12 bases. CDR3 amino acids: CASSSTGTAASNVQHF. In DNA form, the CDR3 reads TGTGCCAGCAGCTCAACCGGGACAGCCGCATCAAATGTCCAGCATTTT. The full variable domain, rest sourced from reference TRBV7-2 and TRBJ1-5, is GAGVSQSPSNKVTEKGKDVELRCDPISGHTALYWYRQSLGQGLEFLIYFQGNSAPDKSGLPSDRFSAERTGGSVSTLTIQRTQQEDSAVYLCASSSTGTAASNVQHFGDGTRLSIL.